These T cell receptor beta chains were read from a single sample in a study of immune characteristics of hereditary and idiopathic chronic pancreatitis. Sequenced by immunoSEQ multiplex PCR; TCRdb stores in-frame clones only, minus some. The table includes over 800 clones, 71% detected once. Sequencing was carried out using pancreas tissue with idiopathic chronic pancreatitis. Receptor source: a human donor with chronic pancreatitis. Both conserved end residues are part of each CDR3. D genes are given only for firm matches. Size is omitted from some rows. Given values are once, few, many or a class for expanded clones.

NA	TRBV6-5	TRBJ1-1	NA	CASSPKVSNTEAFF	TGTGCCAGCAGCCCCAAAGTGTCGAACACTGAAGCTTTCTTT
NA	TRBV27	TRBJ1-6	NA	CASRVVGVGNSPLHF	TGTGCCAGCAGGGTCGTGGGGGTAGGTAATTCACCCCTCCACTTT
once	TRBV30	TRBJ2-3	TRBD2	CAWSGSGITDTQYF	TGTGCCTGGAGTGGGAGCGGGATCACAGATACGCAGTATTTT
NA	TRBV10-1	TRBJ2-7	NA	CASSDPTYEQYF	TGCGCCAGCAGTGACCCCACCTACGAGCAGTACTTC
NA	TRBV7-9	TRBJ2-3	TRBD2	CASSSGTSGGGGTDTQYF	TGTGCCAGCAGCAGTGGGACTAGCGGAGGCGGGGGCACAGATACGCAGTATTTT
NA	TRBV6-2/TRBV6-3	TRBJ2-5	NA	CASSYFGQETQYF	TGTGCCAGCAGTTACTTTGGCCAAGAGACCCAGTACTTC
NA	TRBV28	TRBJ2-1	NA	CASMGASSYNEQFF	TGTGCCAGCATGGGGGCTAGCTCCTACAATGAGCAGTTCTTC
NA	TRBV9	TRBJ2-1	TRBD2	CASSALAVNSYNEQFF	TGTGCCAGCAGCGCACTAGCGGTGAACTCCTACAATGAGCAGTTCTTC
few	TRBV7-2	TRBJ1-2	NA	CASSLVGRASYGYTF	TGTGCCAGCAGCTTAGTCGGCAGAGCCTCCTATGGCTACACCTTC
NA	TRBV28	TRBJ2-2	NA	CATGSRVSAGELFF	TGTGCCACCGGCAGTAGGGTCTCCGCCGGGGAGCTGTTTTTT
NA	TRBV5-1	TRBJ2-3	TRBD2	CASSFSGGADTQYF	TGCGCCAGCAGCTTCAGCGGGGGCGCAGATACGCAGTATTTT
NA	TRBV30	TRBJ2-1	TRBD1	CAWSVPHKGQGHNEQFF	TGTGCCTGGAGTGTACCGCATAAGGGACAGGGGCACAATGAGCAGTTCTTC
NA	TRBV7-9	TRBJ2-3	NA	CASSPGHYLSATQYF	TGTGCCAGCAGCCCGGGACATTACCTCTCGGCTACGCAGTATTTT
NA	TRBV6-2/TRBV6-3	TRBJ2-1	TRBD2	CASSYLMAGEYNEQFF	TGTGCCAGCAGTTACCTCATGGCGGGAGAATACAATGAGCAGTTCTTC
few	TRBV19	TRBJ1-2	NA	CASSIEGGYYGYTF	TGTGCCAGTAGTATAGAAGGAGGGTACTATGGCTACACCTTC
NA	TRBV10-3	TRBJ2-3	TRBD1	CAITRQGGTDTQYF	TGTGCCATCACCAGACAGGGCGGCACAGATACGCAGTATTTT
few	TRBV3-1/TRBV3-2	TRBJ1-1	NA	CASSPPGAGTEAFF	TGTGCCAGCAGCCCCCCGGGGGCAGGGACTGAAGCTTTCTTT
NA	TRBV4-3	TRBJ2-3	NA	CASSQRGRGRTRTDTQYF	TGCGCCAGCAGCCAACGGGGGAGGGGGCGGACCCGCACAGATACGCAGTATTTT
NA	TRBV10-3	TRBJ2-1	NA	CAIRSIDEQFF	TGTGCCATCAGGTCGATAGATGAGCAGTTCTTC
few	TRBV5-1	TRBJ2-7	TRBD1	CASSLRGTEDYEQYF	TGCGCCAGCAGCTTAAGAGGGACAGAAGACTACGAGCAGTACTTC
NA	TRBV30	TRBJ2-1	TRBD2	CAWGQRGGSNEQFF	TGTGCCTGGGGCCAGCGGGGAGGCTCCAATGAGCAGTTCTTC
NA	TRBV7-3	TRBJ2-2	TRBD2	CASSSPGLAGNTGELFF	TGTGCCAGCAGCTCGCCGGGGCTAGCGGGGAATACCGGGGAGCTGTTTTTT
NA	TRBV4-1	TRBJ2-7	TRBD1	CASSQDHRGFYEQYF	TGCGCCAGCAGCCAAGATCACAGGGGGTTCTACGAGCAGTACTTC
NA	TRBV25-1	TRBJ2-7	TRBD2	CASSPGGGYSYEQYF	TGTGCCAGCAGTCCCGGCGGGGGGTACTCCTACGAGCAGTACTTC
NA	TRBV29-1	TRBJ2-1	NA	CSVANNEQFF	TGCAGCGTGGCAAACAATGAGCAGTTCTTC
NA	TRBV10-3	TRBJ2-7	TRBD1	CAIMGQSIYEQYF	TGTGCCATCATGGGACAGTCCATCTACGAGCAGTACTTC
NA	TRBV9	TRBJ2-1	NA	CASSVVGQWGNEQFF	TGTGCCAGCAGCGTAGTCGGACAGTGGGGGAATGAGCAGTTCTTC
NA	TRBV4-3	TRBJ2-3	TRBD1	CASSQEPETGVRGTDTQYF	TGCGCCAGCAGCCAAGAGCCGGAAACAGGGGTTAGGGGCACAGATACGCAGTATTTT